This T cell receptor beta chain was documented in a study of cytomegalovirus exposure and HLA in healthy donors. General study points: According to an earlier analysis, most TCR beta V segments yielded productive rearrangements about 87% or about 30% of the time. Researchers catalogued some 160 TCR beta chains as cytomegalovirus-associated.

Notes on this clone: Its matching antigen is unknown.

PCR involved 60 Vbeta and 13 Jbeta primers. Measured with immunoSEQ multiplex PCR; TCRdb has only the in-frame clones, and not every one. The sample has about 130,000 clones, roughly 80% seen once. Input material: PBMCs. The sequence came from a man aged 18 to 30 in good health and CMV-seropositive.

CDR3 in amino acids: CASSTPDRHGYTF. The CDR3 nucleotides are TGTGCCAGCAGTACTCCCGACAGACACGGCTACACCTTC. The chain employs TRBV6-5 and TRBJ1-2, with D perhaps TRBD1 (5 bases). This CDR3 is built from 13 residues. The germline gives CDR1 MNHEY, CDR2 SVGAGI. The V and J ends lost 5 bases and 8 bases respectively, with 15 bases between them.